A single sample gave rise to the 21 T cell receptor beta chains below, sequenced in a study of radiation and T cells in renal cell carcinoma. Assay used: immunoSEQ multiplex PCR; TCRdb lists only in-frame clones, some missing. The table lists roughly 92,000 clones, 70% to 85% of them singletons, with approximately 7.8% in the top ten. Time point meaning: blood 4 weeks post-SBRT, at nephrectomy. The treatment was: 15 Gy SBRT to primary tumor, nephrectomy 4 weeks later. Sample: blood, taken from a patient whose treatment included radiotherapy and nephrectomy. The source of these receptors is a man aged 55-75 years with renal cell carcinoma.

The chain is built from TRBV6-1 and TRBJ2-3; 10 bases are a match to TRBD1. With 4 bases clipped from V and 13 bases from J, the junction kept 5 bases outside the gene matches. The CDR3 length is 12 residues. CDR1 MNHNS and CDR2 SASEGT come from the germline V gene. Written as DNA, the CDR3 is TGTGCCAGCAGTGCGCGGGACAGGGGAGAGTATTTT. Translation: CASSARDRGEYF.

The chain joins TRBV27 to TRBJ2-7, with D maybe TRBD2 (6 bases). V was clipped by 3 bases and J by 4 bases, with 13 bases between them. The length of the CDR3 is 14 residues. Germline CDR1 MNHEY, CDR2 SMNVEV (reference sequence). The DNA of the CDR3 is TGTGCCAGCAGTTTTAGTGGGAGGCAATACGAGCAGTACTTC. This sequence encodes CASSFSGRQYEQYF.

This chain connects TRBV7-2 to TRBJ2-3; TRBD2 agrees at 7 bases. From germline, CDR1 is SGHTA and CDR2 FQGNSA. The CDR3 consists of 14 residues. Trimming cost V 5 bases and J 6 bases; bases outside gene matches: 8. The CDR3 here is CASSPWGGEDTQYF. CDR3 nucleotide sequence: TGTGCCAGCAGCCCCTGGGGGGGGGAGGATACGCAGTATTTT.

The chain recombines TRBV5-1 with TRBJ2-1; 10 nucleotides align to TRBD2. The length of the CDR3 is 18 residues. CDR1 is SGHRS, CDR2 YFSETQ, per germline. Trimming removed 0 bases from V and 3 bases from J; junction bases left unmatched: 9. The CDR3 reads CASSLALVAGGSYNEQFF. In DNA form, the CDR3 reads TGCGCCAGCAGCTTGGCCCTAGTAGCGGGAGGAAGCTACAATGAGCAGTTCTTC.

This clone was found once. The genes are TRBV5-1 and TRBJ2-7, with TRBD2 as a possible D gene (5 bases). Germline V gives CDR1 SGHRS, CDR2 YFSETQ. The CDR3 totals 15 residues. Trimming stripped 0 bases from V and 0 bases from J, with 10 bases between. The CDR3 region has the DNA TGCGCCAGCAGCTTGGATCCGGGGTCCTCCTACGAGCAGTACTTC. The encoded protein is CASSLDPGSSYEQYF. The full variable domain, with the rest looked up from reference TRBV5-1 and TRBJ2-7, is KAGVTQTPRYLIKTRGQQVTLSCSPISGHRSVSWYQQTPGQGLQFLFEYFSETQRNKGNFPGRFSGRQFSNSRSEMNVSTLELGDSALYLCASSLDPGSSYEQYFGPGTRLTVT.

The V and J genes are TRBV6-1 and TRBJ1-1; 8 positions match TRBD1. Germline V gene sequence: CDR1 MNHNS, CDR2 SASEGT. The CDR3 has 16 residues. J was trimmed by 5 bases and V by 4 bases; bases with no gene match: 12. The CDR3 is CASSGGVRTGNTEAFF. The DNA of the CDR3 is TGTGCCAGCAGTGGCGGGGTAAGGACAGGGAATACTGAAGCTTTCTTT.

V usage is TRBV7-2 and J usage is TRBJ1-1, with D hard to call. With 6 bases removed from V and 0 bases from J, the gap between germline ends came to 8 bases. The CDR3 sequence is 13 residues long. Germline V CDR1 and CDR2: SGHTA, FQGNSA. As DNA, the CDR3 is TGTGCCAGCAGGTTCAGTTTGAACACTGAAGCTTTCTTT. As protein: CASRFSLNTEAFF.

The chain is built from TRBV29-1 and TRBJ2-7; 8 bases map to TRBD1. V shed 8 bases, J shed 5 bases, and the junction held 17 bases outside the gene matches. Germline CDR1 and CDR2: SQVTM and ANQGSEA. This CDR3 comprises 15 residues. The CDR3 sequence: CSPEGTRGQVNEQYF. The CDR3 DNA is TGCAGCCCCGAGGGAACCAGGGGGCAGGTAAACGAGCAGTACTTC.

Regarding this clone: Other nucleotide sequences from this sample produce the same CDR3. The CDR3 bases are TGCGCCAGCAGCTTGGCCGGGGGGTCTGGAAACACCATATATTTT. It yields the protein CASSLAGGSGNTIYF. The chain combines TRBV5-1 with TRBJ1-3; possible D gene TRBD1, 5 bases. Germline V gives CDR1 SGHRS, CDR2 YFSETQ. The CDR3 has 15 amino acids. V was cut by 0 bases and J by 1 base, with 8 bases left in between.

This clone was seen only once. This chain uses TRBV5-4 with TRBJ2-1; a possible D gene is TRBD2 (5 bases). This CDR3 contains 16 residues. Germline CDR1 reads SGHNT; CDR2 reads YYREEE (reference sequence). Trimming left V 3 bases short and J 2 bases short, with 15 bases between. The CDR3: CASSSIQAVPYNEQFF. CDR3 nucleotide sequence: TGTGCCAGCAGCTCAATTCAAGCGGTCCCCTACAATGAGCAGTTCTTC.

CDR3 sequence (DNA): TGCAGCGCGGGACCTGAAGCTTTCTTT. Its protein is CSAGPEAFF. The chain carries TRBV29-1 and TRBJ1-1, with a possible D match to TRBD1 (5 bases). Germline-derived CDR1 and CDR2 are SQVTM and ANQGSEA. The germline V and J ends were trimmed by 7 bases and 6 bases, with 6 bases remaining between them. The CDR3 sequence is 9 residues long.

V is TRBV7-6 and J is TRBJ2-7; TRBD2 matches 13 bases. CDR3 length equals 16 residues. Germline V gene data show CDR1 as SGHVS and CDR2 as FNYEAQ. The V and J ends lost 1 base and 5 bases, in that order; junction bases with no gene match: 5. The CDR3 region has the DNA TGTGCCAGCAGCTTAGAGGGACTAGCGGGATTTCACGAGCAGTACTTC. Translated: CASSLEGLAGFHEQYF. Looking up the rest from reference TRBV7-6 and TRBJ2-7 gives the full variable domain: GAGVSQSPRYKVTKRGQDVALRCDPISGHVSLYWYRQALGQGPEFLTYFNYEAQQDKSGLPNDRFSAERPEGSISTLTIQRTEQRDSAMYRCASSLEGLAGFHEQYFGPGTRLTVT.

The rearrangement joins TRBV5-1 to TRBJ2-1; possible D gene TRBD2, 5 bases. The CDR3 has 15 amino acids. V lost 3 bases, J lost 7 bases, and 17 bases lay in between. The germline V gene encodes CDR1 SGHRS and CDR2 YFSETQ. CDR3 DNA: TGCGCCAGCAGCTCCAGTAGCGCTCCTACAAATGAGCAGTTCTTC. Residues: CASSSSSAPTNEQFF.

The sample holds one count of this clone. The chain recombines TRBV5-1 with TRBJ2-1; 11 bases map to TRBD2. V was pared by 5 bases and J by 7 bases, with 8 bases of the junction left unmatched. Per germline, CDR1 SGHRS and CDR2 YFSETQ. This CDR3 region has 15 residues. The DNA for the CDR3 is TGCGCCAGCAGTGAACTAGCGGGAGAGGGGAATGAGCAGTTCTTC. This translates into CASSELAGEGNEQFF.

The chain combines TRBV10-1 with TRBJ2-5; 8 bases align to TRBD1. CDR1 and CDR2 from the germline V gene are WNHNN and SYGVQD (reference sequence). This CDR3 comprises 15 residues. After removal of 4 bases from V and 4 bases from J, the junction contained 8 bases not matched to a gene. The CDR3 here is CASSGTGSAPETQYF. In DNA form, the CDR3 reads TGCGCCAGCAGTGGGACAGGGAGCGCCCCAGAGACCCAGTACTTC.

The CDR3 reads CASSLPTGTDVEQYF. The CDR3 nucleotides are TGTGCCAGCAGCCTTCCAACCGGGACAGATGTCGAGCAGTACTTC. The chain employs TRBV7-9 and TRBJ2-7; 7 bases line up with TRBD1. Germline CDR1 and CDR2: SEHNR and FQNEAQ (reference sequence). The CDR3 spans 15 residues. V was clipped by 5 bases and J by 6 bases; unmatched bases: 13.

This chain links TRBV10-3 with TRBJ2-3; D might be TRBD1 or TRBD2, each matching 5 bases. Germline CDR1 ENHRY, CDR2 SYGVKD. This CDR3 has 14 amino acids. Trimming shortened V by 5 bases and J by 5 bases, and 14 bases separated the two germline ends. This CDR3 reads CAISSPVGEDTQYF. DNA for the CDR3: TGTGCCATCAGTTCCCCGGTGGGGGAAGATACGCAGTATTTT.

In nucleotides, the CDR3 is TGCGCCAGCAGCCAAGACGCAAAGGCTAGCGGGGTGAATGAGCAGTTCTTC. It yields the protein CASSQDAKASGVNEQFF. V gene TRBV4-3 combines with J gene TRBJ2-1, with 9 bases matching TRBD2. CDR3 length equals 17 residues. Trimming removed 0 bases from V and 7 bases from J; junction bases left unmatched: 10. Germline-derived CDR1 and CDR2 are LGHNA and YSLEER.

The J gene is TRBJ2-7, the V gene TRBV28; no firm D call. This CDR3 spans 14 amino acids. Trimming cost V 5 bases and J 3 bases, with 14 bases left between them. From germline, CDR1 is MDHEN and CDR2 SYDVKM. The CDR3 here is CASSRAGSLYEQYF. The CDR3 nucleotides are TGTGCCAGCAGTCGGGCCGGATCCCTCTACGAGCAGTACTTC.

The CDR3 DNA follows: TGCAGTGCTAGCATTGACTATGGCTACACCTTC. Translation gives CSASIDYGYTF. J is TRBJ1-2 and V is TRBV20-1; D is unresolved. Per the germline V gene, CDR1 is DFQATT and CDR2 is SNEGSKA (reference sequence). CDR3 size: 11 residues. The V gene lost 3 bases and the J gene lost 3 bases, with 5 bases spanning the gap.

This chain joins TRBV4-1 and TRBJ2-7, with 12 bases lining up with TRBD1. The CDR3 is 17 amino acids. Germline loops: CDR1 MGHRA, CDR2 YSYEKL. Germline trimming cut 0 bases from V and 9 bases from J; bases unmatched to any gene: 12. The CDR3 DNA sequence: TGCGCCAGCAGCCAAGATCTGGCCCGGGACAGGGGGCAGGTGCAGTACTTC. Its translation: CASSQDLARDRGQVQYF.